This T cell receptor beta chain came from a study of blood T cell repertoires in COVID-19. Study-level information: Samples representing acute and convalescent COVID-19 were sourced from the United States, Italy and Spain. T cells, B-cell-depleted T cells, or PBMCs supplied cDNA or gDNA.

As processed by the authors: Reference gene primer amplification in the assay estimated nucleated cell counts. Clones were sequenced by immunoSEQ multiplex PCR, and TCRdb holds only the in-frame ones, with some missing. That table furnishes V, J and clone size, whereas the DNA furnished D and trimming. The sample records 250,000 to 350,000 clones, roughly 90% being singletons. From germline, CDR1 is LNHDA and CDR2 SQIVND (reference sequence). V lost 2 bases to trimming and J lost 6 bases, with 7 bases between them. The CDR3 contains 12 residues. Material: peripheral blood. This chain links TRBV19 with TRBJ1-1, with a weak D call TRBD1 (5 bases). The sequence was collected from a woman between 50 and 59 years old with active or convalescent COVID-19. The CDR3 DNA is TGTGCCAGTAGTATATCACAGGCTGAAGCTTTCTTT. Translation: CASSISQAEAFF.